The rows below give T cell receptor beta chains drawn from one sample of a study of T cells in Graves' hyperthyroidism and ophthalmopathy. TCRdb re-called the multiplex PCR reads with MiXCR, one entry per CDR3 protein. The sample has 250,000 to 300,000 distinct CDR3 sequences, roughly an eighth seen once; the top ten hold approximately 7.9%. The sequencing input was blood. These receptors were obtained from a woman aged 40 to 50 with Graves' hyperthyroidism. Both conserved end residues are part of each CDR3. D genes are given only for firm matches. Expanded clones are given a class, and other clones once, few, many or no size at all.

v_call,j_call,d_call,clone_size,cdr3_nt,cdr3_aa
TRBV18,TRBJ2-6,.,.,TGTGCCAGCTCACCGTCGATACGGGGGGCCAACGTCCTGACTTTC,CASSPSIRGANVLTF
TRBV3-1,TRBJ1-3,.,many,TGTGCCAGCAGTCGACATGACGGGGTCGGCACCATATATTTT,CASSRHDGVGTIYF
TRBV3-1,TRBJ1-4,.,many,TGTGCCAGCAGCCAGGGGGGGGATCCCTTTGAAAAACTGTTTTTT,CASSQGGDPFEKLFF
TRBV3-1,TRBJ2-5,TRBD2,many,TGTGCCAGCAGCCGATCACTAGCGGGACTAGAGACCCAGTACTTC,CASSRSLAGLETQYF
TRBV9,TRBJ1-3,.,.,TGTGCCAGCAGCGAGGGGGTTTCTGGAAACACCATATATTTT,CASSEGVSGNTIYF
TRBV20-1,TRBJ1-6,TRBD1,many,TGCAGTGCTAGAGATACGGGGACAGGGAGTGTCTCACCCCTCCACTTT,CSARDTGTGSVSPLHF
TRBV5-1,TRBJ2-6,.,few,TGCGCCAGCAGCGGGGGGGACAACAACGCCAACGTCCTGACTTTC,CASSGGDNNANVLTF
TRBV5-5,TRBJ1-5,.,.,TGTGCCAGCAGCTTGGGACAGAGCAGTCAGCCCCAGCATTTT,CASSLGQSSQPQHF
TRBV3-1,TRBJ1-1,.,many,TGTGCCAGCAGTGTACAGCAGAACACTGAAGCTTTCTTT,CASSVQQNTEAFF
TRBV5-1,TRBJ2-5,.,.,TGCGCCAGCAGCTTTGGTGTTGCGGAGACCCAGTACTTC,CASSFGVAETQYF
TRBV2,TRBJ2-5,.,many,TGTGCCAGTCTTCAGGGAGCCGGGCGAGAGACCCAGTACTTC,CASLQGAGRETQYF
TRBV28,TRBJ2-1,TRBD2,many,TGTGCCACGGGGCTAGCGGGAGGGCCTAATGAGCAGTTCTTC,CATGLAGGPNEQFF
TRBV20-1,TRBJ2-7,TRBD1,.,TGCAGTGCCGCCCGACAGGGGGCGATCCACGAGCAGTACTTC,CSAARQGAIHEQYF
TRBV28,TRBJ2-5,.,.,TGTGCCAGCAGTTTTCAGGGCGGAGAGACCCAGTACTTC,CASSFQGGETQYF
TRBV28,TRBJ1-1,.,few,TGTGCCCTCGGGGGGGCTTACACTGAAGCTTTCTTT,CALGGAYTEAFF
TRBV4-2,TRBJ2-1,.,.,TGTGCCAGCAGCCAAACTATCGCCAGCTCCTACAATGAGCAGTTCTTC,CASSQTIASSYNEQFF